Following are 11 T cell receptor beta chains from one sample sequenced in a study of T cells in Graves' hyperthyroidism and ophthalmopathy. Template material for amplifying TCR beta CDR3 regions consisted of RNA transcripts. In the first-round RT-PCR of the TCR CDR3, the HTBI primer set was used. MiXCR, applied by TCRdb to the multiplex PCR reads, yields one record per CDR3 protein. The data contain some 350,000 distinct CDR3 sequences, roughly 15% of them singletons. The sequencing sample was made of blood. The receptors originated from a woman aged 40 to 49 with Graves' ophthalmopathy.

This clonotype was observed at least ten times. The CDR3 DNA reads TGCAGTGCCAGGACTCCCCCCACCTACAATGAGCAGTTCTTC. Amino acids: CSARTPPTYNEQFF. The rearrangement joins TRBV20-1 to TRBJ2-1; D is perhaps TRBD2 (5 bases). The CDR3 spans 14 residues. The germline CDR1 and CDR2 sequences are DFQATT and SNEGSKA (reference sequence). With 6 bases removed from V and 2 bases from J, the gap between germline ends came to 14 bases.

This clonotype was recorded many times. The gene calls are TRBV6-1 and TRBJ2-3; the D gene is possibly TRBD2 (5 bases). From germline, CDR1 is MNHNS and CDR2 SASEGT. Trimming removed 3 bases at V and 1 base at J, with 11 bases between. The CDR3 has 15 residues. For the CDR3, the DNA is TGTGCCAGCAGTGACCGGAGGTTCGGCACAGATACGCAGTATTTT. It yields the protein CASSDRRFGTDTQYF.

This chain links TRBV4-1 with TRBJ1-1; D uncertain. Near its end, the DNA agrees better with TRBJ2-2, so the J call may be wrong. The CDR3 is 13 amino acids. CDR1 and CDR2 from the germline V gene are MGHRA and YSYEKL. In DNA form, the CDR3 reads TGCGCCAGCAGCCAAGAAAGTGGGTTAAAGCTGTTTTTT. Translation gives CASSQESGLKLFF.

V gene TRBV7-9 combines with J gene TRBJ2-7, with 11 bases fitting TRBD2. J gave up 1 base and V 3 bases, and 5 bases lay outside the gene matches. Germline CDR1 SEHNR, CDR2 FQNEAQ (reference sequence). The CDR3 spans 16 residues. The CDR3 nucleotides read TGTGCCAGCAGCTTGATACCTAGCGGGGGGTCCTACGAGCAGTACTTC. This gives the protein CASSLIPSGGSYEQYF.

In its sample, this clonotype was seen many times. V usage is TRBV19 and J usage is TRBJ1-1; 7 bases are a match to TRBD1. The V segment lost 8 bases and the J segment 2 bases; nucleotides outside the gene matches: 8. Germline assignment: CDR1 LNHDA and CDR2 SQIVND (reference sequence). This CDR3 is 14 amino acids long. In DNA, the CDR3 is TGTGCCAGTGGTGCCGGGACAGTAAACACTGAAGCTTTCTTT. As protein: CASGAGTVNTEAFF.

This clonotype was seen more than once but under ten times. The chain couples TRBV4-1 to TRBJ2-7; D is perhaps TRBD2 (5 bases). Germline values: CDR1 MGHRA, CDR2 YSYEKL. This CDR3 comprises 14 residues. V was pared by 3 bases and J by 3 bases, with 12 bases between. The CDR3 is CASSQGDWGYEQYF. The CDR3 bases are TGCGCCAGCAGCCAGGGAGACTGGGGCTACGAGCAGTACTTC.

This chain connects TRBV5-8 to TRBJ2-7; D is uncertain. Germline V gene lookup returns CDR1 SGHTS and CDR2 YDEGEE. V shed 2 bases and J shed 0 bases, with 15 bases lying between them. CDR3 length equals 16 residues. Here the CDR3 reads CASSFFTLLSSYEQYF. DNA of the CDR3: TGTGCCAGCAGCTTTTTCACTCTACTAAGCTCCTACGAGCAGTACTTC.

This clonotype appeared a few times. J is TRBJ1-1 and V is TRBV6-1, with D perhaps TRBD1 (5 bases). Trimming left V 9 bases short and J 5 bases short, with 16 bases between. This CDR3 comprises 13 residues. Germline V gene lookup returns CDR1 MNHNS and CDR2 SASEGT. The CDR3 spells CASYLGVRTEAFF. The CDR3 coding sequence is TGTGCCAGTTATCTAGGGGTTCGGACTGAAGCTTTCTTT.

This clonotype was counted only a few times. The J gene is TRBJ2-1, the V gene TRBV24-1; 7 bases line up with TRBD2. The CDR3 is made up of 18 amino acids. The J segment lost 4 bases and the V segment lost 5 bases, leaving 16 bases of the junction unmatched. The germline V gene has CDR1 KGHDR and CDR2 SFDVKD. CDR3 region: CATSGGRGNLILYNEQFF. The CDR3, as DNA: TGTGCCACCAGTGGGGGGAGGGGTAATTTAATCCTTTACAATGAGCAGTTCTTC.

There are many counts of this clonotype. The genes are TRBV9 and TRBJ2-3; D gene ambiguous. CDR1 is SGDLS and CDR2 is YYNGEE in the germline V gene. This CDR3 has 14 amino acids. V shed 0 bases and J shed 3 bases, with 8 bases lying between them. The CDR3 bases are TGTGCCAGCAGCGTAGGGACGGTTACAGATACGCAGTATTTT. This encodes CASSVGTVTDTQYF.

This clonotype was counted a few times. J is TRBJ1-2 and V is TRBV27; D gene ambiguous. The germline gives CDR1 MNHEY, CDR2 SMNVEV (reference sequence). Trimming took off 5 bases at V and 3 bases at J, with 16 bases between the two ends. The CDR3 length is 15 residues. CDR3: CASSIGDPLDYGYTF. The CDR3 DNA is TGTGCCAGCAGTATCGGCGACCCTCTAGACTATGGCTACACCTTC.